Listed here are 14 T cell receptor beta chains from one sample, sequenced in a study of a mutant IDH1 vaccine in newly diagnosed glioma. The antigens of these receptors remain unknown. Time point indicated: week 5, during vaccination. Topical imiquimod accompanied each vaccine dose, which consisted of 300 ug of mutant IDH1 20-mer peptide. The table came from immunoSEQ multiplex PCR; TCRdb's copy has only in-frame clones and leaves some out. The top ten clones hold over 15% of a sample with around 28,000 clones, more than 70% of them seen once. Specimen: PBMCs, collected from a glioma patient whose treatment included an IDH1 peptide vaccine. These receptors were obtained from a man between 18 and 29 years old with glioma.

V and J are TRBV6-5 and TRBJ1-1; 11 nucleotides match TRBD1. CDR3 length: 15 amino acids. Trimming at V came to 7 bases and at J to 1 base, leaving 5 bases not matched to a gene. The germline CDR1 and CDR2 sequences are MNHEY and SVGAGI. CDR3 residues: CASTTDRGPNTEAFF. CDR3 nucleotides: TGTGCCAGCACCACGGACAGGGGGCCGAACACTGAAGCTTTCTTT.

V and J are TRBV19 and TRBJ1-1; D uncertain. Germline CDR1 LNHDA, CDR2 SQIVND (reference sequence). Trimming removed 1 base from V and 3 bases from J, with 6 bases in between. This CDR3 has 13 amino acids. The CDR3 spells CASSIGSHTEAFF. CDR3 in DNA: TGTGCCAGTAGTATAGGAAGTCACACTGAAGCTTTCTTT.

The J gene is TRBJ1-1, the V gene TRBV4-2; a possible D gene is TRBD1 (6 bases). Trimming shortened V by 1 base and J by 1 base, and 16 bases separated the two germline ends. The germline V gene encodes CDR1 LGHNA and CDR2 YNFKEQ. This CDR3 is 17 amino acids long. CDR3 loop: CASSQGTRGGPNTEAFF. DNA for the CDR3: TGTGCCAGCAGCCAAGGGACCAGGGGTGGACCGAACACTGAAGCTTTCTTT.

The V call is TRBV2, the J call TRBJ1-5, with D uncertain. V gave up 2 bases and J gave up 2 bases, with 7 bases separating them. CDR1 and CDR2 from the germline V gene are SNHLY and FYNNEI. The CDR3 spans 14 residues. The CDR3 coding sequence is TGTGCCAGCAGTGAATTAAGAGGCAATCAGCCCCAGCATTTT. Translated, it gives CASSELRGNQPQHF.

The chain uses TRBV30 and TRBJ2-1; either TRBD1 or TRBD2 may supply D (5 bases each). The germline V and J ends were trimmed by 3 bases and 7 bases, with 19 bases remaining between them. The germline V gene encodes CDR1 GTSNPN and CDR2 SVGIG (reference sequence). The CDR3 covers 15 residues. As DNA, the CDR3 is TGTGCCTGGAGGCCCACGGGACGGATTAGAAATGAGCAGTTCTTC. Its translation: CAWRPTGRIRNEQFF.

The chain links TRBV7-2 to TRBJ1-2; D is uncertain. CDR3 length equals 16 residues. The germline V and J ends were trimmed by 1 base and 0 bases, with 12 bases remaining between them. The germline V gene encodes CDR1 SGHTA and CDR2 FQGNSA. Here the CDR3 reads CASSLVSLRTNYGYTF. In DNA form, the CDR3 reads TGTGCCAGCAGCTTAGTCTCCTTGCGGACTAACTATGGCTACACCTTC.

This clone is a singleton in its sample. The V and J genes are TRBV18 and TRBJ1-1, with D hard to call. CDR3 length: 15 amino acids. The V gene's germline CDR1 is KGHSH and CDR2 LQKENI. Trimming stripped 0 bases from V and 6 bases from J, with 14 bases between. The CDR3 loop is CASSPPALLGSEAFF. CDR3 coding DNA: TGTGCCAGCTCACCACCTGCGTTGTTAGGGTCTGAAGCTTTCTTT.

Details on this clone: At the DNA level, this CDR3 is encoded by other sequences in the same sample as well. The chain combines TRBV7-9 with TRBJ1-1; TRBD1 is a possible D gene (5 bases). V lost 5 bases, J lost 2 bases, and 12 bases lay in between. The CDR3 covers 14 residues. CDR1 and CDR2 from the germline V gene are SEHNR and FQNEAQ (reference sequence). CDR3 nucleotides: TGTGCCAGCAGCCCCTCGGGGCTAAACACTGAAGCTTTCTTT. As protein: CASSPSGLNTEAFF.

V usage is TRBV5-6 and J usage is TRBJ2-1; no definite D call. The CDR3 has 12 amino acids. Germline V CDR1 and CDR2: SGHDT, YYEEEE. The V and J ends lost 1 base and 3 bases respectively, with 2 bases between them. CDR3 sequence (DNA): TGTGCCAGCAGCTTGAACTACAATGAGCAGTTCTTC. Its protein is CASSLNYNEQFF.

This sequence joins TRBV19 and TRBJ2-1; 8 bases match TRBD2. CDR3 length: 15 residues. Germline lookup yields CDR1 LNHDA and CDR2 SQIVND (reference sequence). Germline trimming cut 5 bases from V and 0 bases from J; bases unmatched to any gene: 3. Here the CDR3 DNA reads TGTGCCAGTAGTCTTAGCGGGATCTCCTACAATGAGCAGTTCTTC. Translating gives CASSLSGISYNEQFF.

CDR3 region: CATSRDRGETQYF. The DNA for the CDR3 is TGTGCCACCAGCAGAGATCGAGGGGAGACCCAGTACTTC. The chain couples TRBV15 to TRBJ2-5; D may be TRBD2 (5 bases). The CDR3 runs 13 residues. V was cut by 0 bases and J by 5 bases, with 7 bases left in between. CDR1 is LNHNV, CDR2 YYDKDF, per germline (reference sequence).

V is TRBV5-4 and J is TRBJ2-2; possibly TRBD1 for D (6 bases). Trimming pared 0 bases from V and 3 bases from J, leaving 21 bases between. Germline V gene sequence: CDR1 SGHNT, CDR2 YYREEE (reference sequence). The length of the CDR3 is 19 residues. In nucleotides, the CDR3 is TGTGCCAGCAGCTTGGAGCAGGGGCTAGTATCCCTCGACACCGGGGAGCTGTTTTTT. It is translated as CASSLEQGLVSLDTGELFF. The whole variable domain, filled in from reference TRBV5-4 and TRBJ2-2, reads ETGVTQSPTHLIKTRGQQVTLRCSSQSGHNTVSWYQQALGQGPQFIFQYYREEENGRGNFPPRFSGLQFPNYSSELNVNALELDDSALYLCASSLEQGLVSLDTGELFFGEGSRLTVL.

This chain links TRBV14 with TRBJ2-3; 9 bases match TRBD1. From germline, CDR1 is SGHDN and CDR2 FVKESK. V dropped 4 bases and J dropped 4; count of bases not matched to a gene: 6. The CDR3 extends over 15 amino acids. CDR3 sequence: CASSRRDRAADTQYF. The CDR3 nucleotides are TGTGCCAGCAGCCGCCGGGACAGGGCAGCAGATACGCAGTATTTT.

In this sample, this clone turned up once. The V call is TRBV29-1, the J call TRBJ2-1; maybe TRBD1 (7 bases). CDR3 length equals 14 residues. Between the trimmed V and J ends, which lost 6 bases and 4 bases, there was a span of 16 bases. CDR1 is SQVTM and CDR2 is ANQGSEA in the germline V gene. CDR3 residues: CSVGSRGEYNEQFF. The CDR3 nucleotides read TGCAGCGTGGGCTCCAGGGGGGAGTACAATGAGCAGTTCTTC.